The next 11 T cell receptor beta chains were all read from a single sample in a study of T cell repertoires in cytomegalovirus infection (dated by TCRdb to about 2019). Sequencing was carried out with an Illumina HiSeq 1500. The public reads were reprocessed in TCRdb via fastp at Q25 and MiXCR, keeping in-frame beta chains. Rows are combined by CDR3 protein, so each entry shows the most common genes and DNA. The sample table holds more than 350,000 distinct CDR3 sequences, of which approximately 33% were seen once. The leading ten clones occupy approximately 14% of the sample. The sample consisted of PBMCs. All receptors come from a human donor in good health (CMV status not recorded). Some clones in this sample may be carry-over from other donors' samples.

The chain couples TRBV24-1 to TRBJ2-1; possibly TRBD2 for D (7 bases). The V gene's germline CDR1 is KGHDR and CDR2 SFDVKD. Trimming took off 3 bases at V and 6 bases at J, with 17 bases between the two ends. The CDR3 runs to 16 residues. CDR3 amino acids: CATSDLADGGANEQFF. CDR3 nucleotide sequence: TGTGCCACCAGTGATCTGGCGGATGGGGGGGCCAATGAGCAGTTCTTC.

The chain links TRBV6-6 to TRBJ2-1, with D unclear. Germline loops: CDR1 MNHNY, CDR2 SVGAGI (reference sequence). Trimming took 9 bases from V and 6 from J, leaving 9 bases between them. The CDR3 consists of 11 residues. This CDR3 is CASWALNEQFF. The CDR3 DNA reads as TGTGCCAGTTGGGCTCTCAATGAGCAGTTCTTC.

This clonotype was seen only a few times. CDR3 bases: TGTGCCAGCAGCCAAGTGGACGCCAGGGGCTACACCTTC. Its translation: CASSQVDARGYTF. V is TRBV3-1 and J is TRBJ1-2; D is unclear. The V gene's germline CDR1 is LGHDT and CDR2 YNNKEL (reference sequence). Trimming removed 1 base at V and 8 bases at J, with 11 bases between. The CDR3 has 13 amino acids.

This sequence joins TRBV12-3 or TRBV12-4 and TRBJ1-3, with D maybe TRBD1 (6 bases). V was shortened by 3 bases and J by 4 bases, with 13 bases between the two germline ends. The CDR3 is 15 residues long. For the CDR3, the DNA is TGTGCCAGCAGTTTCGGGACAAGGATGGGAAACACCATATATTTT. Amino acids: CASSFGTRMGNTIYF.

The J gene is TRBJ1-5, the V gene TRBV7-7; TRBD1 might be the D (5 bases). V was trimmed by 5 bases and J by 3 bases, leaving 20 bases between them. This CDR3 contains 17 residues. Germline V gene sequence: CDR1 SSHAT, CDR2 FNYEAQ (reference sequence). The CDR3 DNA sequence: TGTGCCAGCAGCCCCACGGGGGGGAACAGAATCAATCAGCCCCAGCATTTT. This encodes CASSPTGGNRINQPQHF.

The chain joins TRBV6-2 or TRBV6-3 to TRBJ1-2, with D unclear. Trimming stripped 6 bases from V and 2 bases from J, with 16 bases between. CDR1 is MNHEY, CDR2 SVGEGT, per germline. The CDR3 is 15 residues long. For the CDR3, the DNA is TGTGCCAGCAGCCGACCTGGGTCCGCAAACTATGGCTACACCTTC. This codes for CASSRPGSANYGYTF.

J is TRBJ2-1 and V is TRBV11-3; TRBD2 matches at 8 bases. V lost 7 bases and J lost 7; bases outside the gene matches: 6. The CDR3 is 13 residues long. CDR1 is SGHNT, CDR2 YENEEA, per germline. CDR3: CASTGGAGNEQFF. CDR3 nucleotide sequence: TGTGCCAGCACCGGGGGGGCCGGGAATGAGCAGTTCTTC.

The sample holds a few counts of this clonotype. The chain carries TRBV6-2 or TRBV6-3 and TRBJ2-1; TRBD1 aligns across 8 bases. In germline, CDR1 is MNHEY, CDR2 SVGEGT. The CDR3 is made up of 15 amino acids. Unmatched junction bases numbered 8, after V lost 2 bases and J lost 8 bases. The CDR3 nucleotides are TGTGCCAGCAGTTACCCCCAGGACAGGGTCTATGAGCAGTTCTTC. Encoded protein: CASSYPQDRVYEQFF.

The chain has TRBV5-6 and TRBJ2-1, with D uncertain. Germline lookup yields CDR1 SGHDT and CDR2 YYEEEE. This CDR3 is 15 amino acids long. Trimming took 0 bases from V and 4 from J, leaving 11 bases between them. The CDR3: CASSLEAHGYNEQFF. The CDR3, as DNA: TGTGCCAGCAGCTTGGAAGCTCATGGGTACAATGAGCAGTTCTTC.

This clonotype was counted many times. CDR3 DNA sequence: TGTGCCAGCAGCCTGACAGAAGCTAGCACAGATACGCAGTATTTT. Residues: CASSLTEASTDTQYF. The chain joins TRBV12-3 or TRBV12-4 to TRBJ2-3; D may be TRBD1 (5 bases). V dropped 6 bases and J dropped 0 bases, with 13 bases sitting between them. The CDR3 is 15 residues long.

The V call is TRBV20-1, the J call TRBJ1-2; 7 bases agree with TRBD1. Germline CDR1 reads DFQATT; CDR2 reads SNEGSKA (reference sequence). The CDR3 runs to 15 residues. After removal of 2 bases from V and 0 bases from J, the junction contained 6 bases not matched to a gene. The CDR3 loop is CSARIRDSTNYGYTF. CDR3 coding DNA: TGCAGTGCTAGAATACGGGACAGCACTAACTATGGCTACACCTTC.